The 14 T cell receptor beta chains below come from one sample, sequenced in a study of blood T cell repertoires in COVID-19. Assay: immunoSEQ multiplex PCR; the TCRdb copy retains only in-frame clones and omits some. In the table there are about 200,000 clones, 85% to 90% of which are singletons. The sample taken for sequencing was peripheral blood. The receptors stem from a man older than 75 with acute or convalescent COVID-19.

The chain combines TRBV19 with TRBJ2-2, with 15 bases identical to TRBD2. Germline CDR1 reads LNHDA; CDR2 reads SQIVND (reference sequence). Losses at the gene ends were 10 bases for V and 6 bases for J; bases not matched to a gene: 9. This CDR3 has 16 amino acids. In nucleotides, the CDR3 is TGTGCCACCACGCGCGGACTAGCGGGAGGGGCCGGGGAGCTGTTTTTT. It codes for CATTRGLAGGAGELFF. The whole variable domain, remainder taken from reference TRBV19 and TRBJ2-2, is DGGITQSPKYLFRKEGQNVTLSCEQNLNHDAMYWYRQDPGQGLRLIYYSQIVNDFQKGDIAEGYSVSREKKESFPLTVTSAQKNPTAFYLCATTRGLAGGAGELFFGEGSRLTVL.

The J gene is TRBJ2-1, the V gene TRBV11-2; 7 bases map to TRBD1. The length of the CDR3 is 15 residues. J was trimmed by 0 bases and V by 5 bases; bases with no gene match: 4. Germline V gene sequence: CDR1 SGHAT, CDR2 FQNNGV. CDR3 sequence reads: CASSDRDSSYNEQFF. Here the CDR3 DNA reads TGTGCCAGCAGCGACCGGGACAGCTCCTACAATGAGCAGTTCTTC.

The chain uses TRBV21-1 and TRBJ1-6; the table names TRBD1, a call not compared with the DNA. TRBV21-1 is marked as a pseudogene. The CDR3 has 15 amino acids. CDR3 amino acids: CASKRMGDRGRALHF. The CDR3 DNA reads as TGTGCCAGCAAAAGAATGGGGGACAGGGGCAGAGCCCTCCACTTT.

CDR3: CASSHLSGGNYGYTF. Here the CDR3 DNA reads TGTGCCAGCAGCCATCTGTCTGGAGGGAACTATGGCTACACCTTC. J is TRBJ1-2 and V is TRBV3-1 (or the pseudogene TRBV3-2); unclear D gene. The germline CDR1 and CDR2 sequences are LGHDT and YNNKEL (reference sequence). The CDR3 totals 15 residues. V lost 3 bases and J 2 bases, leaving 13 bases between the germline ends.

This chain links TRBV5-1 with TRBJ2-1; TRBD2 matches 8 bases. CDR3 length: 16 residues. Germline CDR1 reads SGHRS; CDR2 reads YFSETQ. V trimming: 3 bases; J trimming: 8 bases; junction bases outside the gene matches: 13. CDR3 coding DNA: TGCGCCAGCAGCTCCGGATTTACCGGGAGGGCCGATGAGCAGTTCTTC. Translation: CASSSGFTGRADEQFF.

The CDR3 DNA is TGTGCCACCAGCCCAGCGGGAGGGGTTTACAATGAGCAGTTCTTC. Translating it yields CATSPAGGVYNEQFF. The V call is TRBV24-1, the J call TRBJ2-1; TRBD2 aligns across 10 bases. This CDR3 is 15 amino acids long. Trimming took 7 bases from V and 4 from J; bases not matched to a gene: 6. Germline CDR1 and CDR2: KGHDR and SFDVKD.

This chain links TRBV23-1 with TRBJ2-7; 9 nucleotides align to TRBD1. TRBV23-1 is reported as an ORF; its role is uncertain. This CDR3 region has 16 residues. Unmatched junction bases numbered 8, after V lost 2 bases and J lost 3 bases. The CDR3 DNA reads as TGCGCCAGCAGTCAACCTACAGGGGGCTTTCTCTACGAGCAGTACTTC. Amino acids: CASSQPTGGFLYEQYF.

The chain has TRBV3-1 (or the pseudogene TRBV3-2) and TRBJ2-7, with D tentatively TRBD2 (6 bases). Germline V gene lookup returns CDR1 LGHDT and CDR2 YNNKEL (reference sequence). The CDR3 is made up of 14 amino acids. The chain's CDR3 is CASSQDGGSSEQYV. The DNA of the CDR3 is TGTGCCAGCAGCCAAGATGGGGGGTCCTCCGAGCAGTACGTC.

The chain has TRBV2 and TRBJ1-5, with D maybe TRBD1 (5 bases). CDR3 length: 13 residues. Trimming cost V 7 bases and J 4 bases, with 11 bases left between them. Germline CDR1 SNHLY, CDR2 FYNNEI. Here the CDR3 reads CASKAGPNQPQHF. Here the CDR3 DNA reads TGTGCCAGCAAGGCAGGGCCAAATCAGCCCCAGCATTTT.

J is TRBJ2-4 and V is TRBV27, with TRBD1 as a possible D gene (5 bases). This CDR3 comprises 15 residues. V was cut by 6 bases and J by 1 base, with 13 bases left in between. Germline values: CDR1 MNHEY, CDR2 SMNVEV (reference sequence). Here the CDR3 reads CASRPGIVAKNIQYF. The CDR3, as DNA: TGTGCCAGCAGACCAGGGATCGTGGCCAAAAACATTCAGTACTTC.

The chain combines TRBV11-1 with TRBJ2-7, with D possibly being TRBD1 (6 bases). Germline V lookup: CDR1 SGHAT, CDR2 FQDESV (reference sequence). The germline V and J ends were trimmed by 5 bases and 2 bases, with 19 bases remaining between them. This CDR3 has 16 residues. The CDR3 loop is CASSHSVGTRPYEQYV. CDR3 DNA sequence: TGTGCCAGCAGCCATTCCGTCGGGACAAGACCCTACGAGCAGTACGTC.

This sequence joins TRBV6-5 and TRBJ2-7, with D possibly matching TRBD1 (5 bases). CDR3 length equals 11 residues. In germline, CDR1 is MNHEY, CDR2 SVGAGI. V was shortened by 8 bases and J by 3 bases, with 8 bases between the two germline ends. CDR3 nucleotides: TGTGCCAGCCAGGGCGGCTACGAGCAGTACGTC. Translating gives CASQGGYEQYV.

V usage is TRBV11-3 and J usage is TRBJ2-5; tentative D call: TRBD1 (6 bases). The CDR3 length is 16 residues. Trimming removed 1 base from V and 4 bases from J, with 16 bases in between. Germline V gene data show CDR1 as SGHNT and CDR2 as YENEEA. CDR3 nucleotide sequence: TGTGCCAGCAGCTTAGGGGGCCAGGGGCCCGGAGAGACCCAGTACTTC. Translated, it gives CASSLGGQGPGETQYF. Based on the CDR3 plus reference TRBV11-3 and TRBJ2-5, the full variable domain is EAGVVQSPRYKIIEKKQPVAFWCNPISGHNTLYWYLQNLGQGPELLIRYENEEAVDDSQLPKDRFSAERLKGVDSTLKIQPAELGDSAVYLCASSLGGQGPGETQYFGPGTRLLVL.

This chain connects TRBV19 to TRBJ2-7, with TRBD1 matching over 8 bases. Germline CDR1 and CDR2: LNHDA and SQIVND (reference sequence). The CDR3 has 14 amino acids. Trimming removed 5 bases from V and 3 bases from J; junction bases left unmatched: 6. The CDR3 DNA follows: TGTGCCAGTAGTGTCGGGACAGGATTCTACGAGCAGTACTTC. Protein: CASSVGTGFYEQYF.